These 24 T cell receptor beta chains originate from one sample sequenced in a study of cytomegalovirus exposure and HLA in healthy donors (dated 2017 in TCRdb). Library generation was performed with the immunoSEQ multiplex PCR assay. A mixture of 60 forward primers for TCR Vbeta segments and 13 reverse primers for TCR Jbeta segments was used in the multiplex PCR. The table comes from immuneACCESS by way of TCRdb, which keeps in-frame sequences with V and J called. Part of the clones is missing from these tables; in studies checked, under half for an unresolved V gene and the rest for unknown reasons. In all, the sample holds 40,000 to 45,000 clones, and approximately 47% of those were seen once. 5.5% to 7% of the sample belongs to the ten largest clones. Sequencing was carried out using PBMCs. The source of these receptors is a man aged 55 to 70 in good health and CMV-seronegative.

The rearrangement links TRBV7-2 to TRBJ2-3, with 8 bases lining up with TRBD2. Unmatched junction bases numbered 8, after V lost 5 bases and J lost 4 bases. In germline, CDR1 is SGHTA, CDR2 FQGNSA. This CDR3 is built from 15 residues. The CDR3 spells CASSPVAGGADTQYF. The CDR3 DNA reads as TGTGCCAGCAGCCCCGTTGCGGGAGGTGCAGATACGCAGTATTTT.

This chain links TRBV19 with TRBJ1-2; 8 bases match TRBD1. J lost 8 bases, V lost 5 bases, and 7 bases had no gene match. The germline CDR1 and CDR2 sequences are LNHDA and SQIVND (reference sequence). The CDR3 contains 13 residues. The CDR3 sequence is CASSPGTGQGYTF. CDR3 sequence (DNA): TGTGCCAGTAGTCCTGGGACAGGCCAGGGCTACACCTTC.

The CDR3 DNA reads TGTGCCAGCAGTTATGGGCGGGGGGCCTCCTACGAGCAGTACTTC. This translates into CASSYGRGASYEQYF. The rearrangement joins TRBV6-5 to TRBJ2-7; 8 bases align to TRBD2. Germline lookup yields CDR1 MNHEY and CDR2 SVGAGI. The CDR3 contains 15 residues. Germline trimming cut 3 bases from V and 0 bases from J; bases unmatched to any gene: 4.

The chain employs TRBV19 and TRBJ1-1; TRBD1 matches 9 bases. The V gene's germline CDR1 is LNHDA and CDR2 SQIVND (reference sequence). V trimming: 4 bases; J trimming: 11 bases; junction bases outside the gene matches: 8. The CDR3 extends over 13 amino acids. CDR3 loop: CASSTDRGSVAFF. The CDR3 nucleotides are TGTGCCAGTAGTACCGACAGGGGGAGTGTCGCTTTCTTT.

This clone came up a few times. V and J are TRBV4-3 and TRBJ1-6; D remains unclear. The germline CDR1 and CDR2 sequences are LGHNA and YSLEER. V lost 0 bases to trimming and J lost 7 bases, with 13 bases between them. The CDR3 runs to 16 residues. CDR3 sequence: CASSQDHRGWNSPLHF. The CDR3 coding sequence is TGCGCCAGCAGCCAAGATCATCGGGGATGGAATTCACCCCTCCACTTT.

V usage is TRBV9 and J usage is TRBJ2-5, with 13 positions matching TRBD2. CDR1 is SGDLS and CDR2 is YYNGEE in the germline V gene. The CDR3 covers 16 residues. The J segment lost 4 bases and the V segment lost 4 bases, leaving 7 bases of the junction unmatched. CDR3: CASSSQLAGGPETQYF. As DNA, the CDR3 is TGTGCCAGCAGCTCCCAACTAGCGGGAGGGCCAGAGACCCAGTACTTC. The whole variable domain, remainder taken from reference TRBV9 and TRBJ2-5, is DSGVTQTPKHLITATGQRVTLRCSPRSGDLSVYWYQQSLDQGLQFLIQYYNGEERAKGNILERFSAQQFPDLHSELNLSSLELGDSALYFCASSSQLAGGPETQYFGPGTRLLVL.

This clone was counted only a few times. The rearrangement uses TRBV5-4 and TRBJ2-5; 7 bases fit TRBD2. CDR3 length equals 15 residues. The ends lost 4 bases at V and 1 base at J; junction bases unmatched: 7. CDR1 and CDR2 from the germline V gene are SGHNT and YYREEE (reference sequence). The CDR3 region is CASSLPGTTQETQYF. The CDR3 DNA follows: TGTGCCAGCAGCCTGCCCGGGACTACCCAAGAGACCCAGTACTTC.

This chain joins TRBV4-3 and TRBJ1-2; 10 bases map to TRBD1. The CDR3 length is 16 residues. V was clipped by 0 bases and J by 4 bases; unmatched bases: 5. Per the germline V gene, CDR1 is LGHNA and CDR2 is YSLEER. The CDR3 region is CASSQDGTGVLYGYTF. For the CDR3, the DNA is TGCGCCAGCAGCCAAGATGGGACAGGGGTCCTCTATGGCTACACCTTC.

J is TRBJ2-6 and V is TRBV29-1; TRBD1 aligns across 11 bases. The CDR3 sequence is 17 residues long. With 5 bases clipped from V and 4 bases from J, the junction kept 10 bases outside the gene matches. Germline V gives CDR1 SQVTM, CDR2 ANQGSEA. This CDR3 is CSVFPGTGGVGANVLTF. For the CDR3, the DNA is TGCAGCGTTTTCCCCGGGACAGGGGGAGTAGGGGCCAACGTCCTGACTTTC.

The V and J genes are TRBV28 and TRBJ1-2, with unresolved D. Trimming took off 7 bases at V and 8 bases at J, with 23 bases between the two ends. The CDR3 runs 15 residues. The germline CDR1 and CDR2 sequences are MDHEN and SYDVKM. The CDR3 DNA sequence: TGTGCCAGCAAGGGCGGGGAATTTGGTTCGGGGGGCTACACCTTC. Translation gives CASKGGEFGSGGYTF.

V is TRBV6-5 and J is TRBJ2-5; TRBD2 might be the D (5 bases). This CDR3 is 14 amino acids long. Per germline, CDR1 MNHEY and CDR2 SVGAGI. V lost 10 bases and J 2 bases, leaving 17 bases between the germline ends. The CDR3 DNA sequence: TGTGCCACTCAAATCCTCCGGGGTCAAGAGACCCAGTACTTC. Protein product: CATQILRGQETQYF.

This chain joins TRBV28 and TRBJ1-2; TRBD1 matches at 7 bases. V lost 5 bases and J lost 0; bases outside the gene matches: 3. Germline loops: CDR1 MDHEN, CDR2 SYDVKM. This CDR3 is 14 amino acids long. CDR3 loop: CASSPGQPNYGYTF. DNA of the CDR3: TGTGCCAGCAGTCCGGGACAGCCTAACTATGGCTACACCTTC.

The V gene is TRBV7-2, the J gene TRBJ2-3; 12 bases map to TRBD2. This CDR3 spans 13 amino acids. V lost 5 bases and J lost 14; bases outside the gene matches: 8. CDR1 and CDR2 (germline): SGHTA, FQGNSA. CDR3 sequence (DNA): TGTGCCAGCAGCCCCGGACTAGCGGGGCCCGGGTATTTT. Translating gives CASSPGLAGPGYF.

The chain combines TRBV6-4 with TRBJ1-2, with D uncertain. In germline, CDR1 is MRHNA, CDR2 SNTAGT. This CDR3 is built from 16 residues. V was cut by 2 bases and J by 4 bases, with 17 bases left in between. The CDR3 nucleotides read TGTGCCAGCAGTGACGGGAGACGGCAACGCGGCTATGGCTACACCTTC. This translates into CASSDGRRQRGYGYTF.

The V call is TRBV6-5, the J call TRBJ2-7; 8 positions match TRBD1. The CDR3 has 14 residues. The junction had 10 bases not matched to a gene; V was cut back by 6 bases and J by 6 bases. CDR1 MNHEY and CDR2 SVGAGI come from the germline V gene. The CDR3 DNA follows: TGTGCCAGCAGCCGGACAGGGAGTTCACGCGAGCAGTACTTC. Translating gives CASSRTGSSREQYF.

The sample holds a few counts of this clone. The rearrangement uses TRBV4-2 and TRBJ2-2; D is ambiguous. The germline V gene encodes CDR1 LGHNA and CDR2 YNFKEQ. The CDR3 consists of 13 residues. Trimming cost V 1 base and J 6 bases, with 6 bases left between them. As DNA, the CDR3 is TGTGCCAGCAGCCAAGTGGAGTCCGGGGAGCTGTTTTTT. It encodes CASSQVESGELFF.

The chain links TRBV2 to TRBJ2-4; TRBD1 matches at 7 bases. After removal of 4 bases from V and 6 bases from J, the junction contained 3 bases not matched to a gene. The V gene's germline CDR1 is SNHLY and CDR2 FYNNEI. CDR3 length: 13 amino acids. The DNA for the CDR3 is TGTGCCAGCAGTGTGTACAGGGGAAACATTCAGTACTTC. It encodes CASSVYRGNIQYF.

The rearrangement uses TRBV5-4 and TRBJ2-1, with 8 nucleotides matching TRBD2. The CDR3 consists of 15 residues. Trimming cost V 4 bases and J 8 bases; bases outside gene matches: 11. The germline CDR1 and CDR2 sequences are SGHNT and YYREEE (reference sequence). CDR3 in amino acids: CASSPPGRADYEQFF. For the CDR3, the DNA is TGTGCCAGCAGCCCGCCCGGGAGGGCCGACTATGAGCAGTTCTTC. Full variable domain (missing parts from reference TRBV5-4 and TRBJ2-1): ETGVTQSPTHLIKTRGQQVTLRCSSQSGHNTVSWYQQALGQGPQFIFQYYREEENGRGNFPPRFSGLQFPNYSSELNVNALELDDSALYLCASSPPGRADYEQFFGPGTRLTVL.

The genes are TRBV7-8 and TRBJ1-1; D unclear. CDR1 and CDR2 (germline): SGHVS, FQNEAQ. The CDR3 is 13 amino acids. V lost 5 bases to trimming and J lost 1 base, with 8 bases between them. CDR3 region: CASSTQQNTEAFF. DNA of the CDR3: TGTGCCAGCAGCACACAGCAGAACACTGAAGCTTTCTTT.

This sequence joins TRBV15 and TRBJ1-2; the D is unclear. Per germline, CDR1 LNHNV and CDR2 YYDKDF (reference sequence). Trimming shortened V by 4 bases and J by 6 bases, and 6 bases separated the two germline ends. The CDR3 is 11 residues long. The CDR3 nucleotides are TGTGCCACCAGCAAGGAGGATGGCTACACCTTC. This sequence encodes CATSKEDGYTF.

The chain links TRBV25-1 to TRBJ2-1; 14 bases match TRBD2. This CDR3 comprises 15 residues. Germline V gene lookup returns CDR1 MGHDK and CDR2 SYGVNS. With V trimmed by 5 bases and J by 8 bases, 5 bases remained unmatched. As DNA, the CDR3 is TGTGCCAGCAGTCCCGGGACTAGCGGGAGCCATGAGCAGTTCTTC. It yields the protein CASSPGTSGSHEQFF.

V gene TRBV30 combines with J gene TRBJ2-1; possible D gene TRBD1, 6 bases. This CDR3 comprises 16 residues. Trimming pared 5 bases from V and 0 bases from J, leaving 17 bases between. Germline lookup yields CDR1 GTSNPN and CDR2 SVGIG (reference sequence). The CDR3 region has the DNA TGTGCCTGGGCCTTAGGGGGAGCGACCTCCTACAATGAGCAGTTCTTC. It yields the protein CAWALGGATSYNEQFF.

The V and J genes are TRBV7-3 and TRBJ2-7; 7 nucleotides align to TRBD2. There are 14 residues in the CDR3. After removal of 5 bases from V and 7 bases from J, the junction contained 11 bases not matched to a gene. The V gene's germline CDR1 is SGHTA and CDR2 FQGTGA. CDR3: CASSPSLAAREQYF. The CDR3 bases are TGTGCCAGCAGCCCGTCCCTAGCGGCCCGGGAGCAGTACTTC. Variable domain in full (rest from reference TRBV7-3 and TRBJ2-7): GAGVSQTPSNKVTEKGKYVELRCDPISGHTALYWYRQSLGQGPEFLIYFQGTGAADDSGLPNDRFFAVRPEGSVSTLKIQRTERGDSAVYLCASSPSLAAREQYFGPGTRLTVT.

V is TRBV5-1 and J is TRBJ2-3; no definite D call. Trimming stripped 4 bases from V and 0 bases from J, with 9 bases between. The germline V gene has CDR1 SGHRS and CDR2 YFSETQ. The CDR3 runs 14 residues. CDR3 nucleotide sequence: TGCGCCAGCAGCCCCCCCCCTAGCACAGATACGCAGTATTTT. Translating it yields CASSPPPSTDTQYF. Combining the CDR3 with reference TRBV5-1 and TRBJ2-3 gives the whole variable domain KAGVTQTPRYLIKTRGQQVTLSCSPISGHRSVSWYQQTPGQGLQFLFEYFSETQRNKGNFPGRFSGRQFSNSRSEMNVSTLELGDSALYLCASSPPPSTDTQYFGPGTRLTVL.